The text below deals with one TCR beta chain. The data stem from a study of blood T cell repertoires in COVID-19. The V gene's germline CDR1 is SGHTA and CDR2 FQGNSA. The CDR3 runs to 16 residues. The V end lost 5 bases, the J end lost 2 bases, and 13 bases lay between the germline ends. In the original workflow: Nucleated cell counts were estimated from reference gene primer amplification. Assay: immunoSEQ multiplex PCR; the TCRdb copy retains only in-frame clones and omits some. V and J calls and clone size are as listed in that table; D and trimming were resolved from the DNA. This table has roughly 250,000 clones, approximately 79% appearing once.

This clonotype originated in an elderly woman with active or convalescent COVID-19. Material for sequencing was peripheral blood. This sequence joins TRBV7-2 and TRBJ2-6, with no clear D. The CDR3 nucleotides read TGTGCCAGCAGCCACTACTCCATTCCTGGGGCCAACGTCCTGACTTTC. It yields the protein CASSHYSIPGANVLTF.